Listed below are T cell receptor beta chains from one sample, sequenced in a study of cytomegalovirus exposure and HLA in healthy donors. Some clones are missing from TCRdb's copy, which holds only in-frame ones; the method was immunoSEQ multiplex PCR. The sample has around 170,000 clones, less than 75% seen once. The specimen was PBMCs. Receptor source: a girl aged 5 to 17 in good health and CMV-seronegative. Each CDR3 is given with its conserved first and last residue.

j_call	v_call	cdr3_aa
TRBJ2-1	TRBV5-1	CASKGSYNEQFF
TRBJ2-7	TRBV2	CASSEAQQGEQYF
TRBJ1-5	TRBV7-9	CASSLGGRYQPQHF
TRBJ2-2	TRBV6-6	CASSSPGGEATGELFF
TRBJ2-1	TRBV10-3	CAISESKPESYNEQFF
TRBJ2-7	TRBV27	CASSSRLGTSGASSYEQYF
TRBJ2-3	TRBV30	CAWSLAGGGDTQYF
TRBJ1-2	TRBV5-1	CASSLYGAWGYTF
TRBJ2-1	TRBV30	CAWGGSSYNEQFF
TRBJ1-2	TRBV9	CASSHRTDDYGYTF
TRBJ2-5	TRBV7-2	CASSLGALWETQYF
TRBJ2-7	TRBV7-9	CASSSPGQGPWGYEQYF
TRBJ2-7	TRBV5-1	CASSMDRRTEQYF
TRBJ1-2	TRBV7-9	CASSLEVGAGGYTF
TRBJ1-5	TRBV5-6	CASSPRGGRSNQPQHF
TRBJ1-1	TRBV25-1	CASSWGPGTEAFF
TRBJ1-5	TRBV15	CATSTTGGSNQPQHF
TRBJ1-1	TRBV30	CAWSTGGGTEAFF
TRBJ1-2	TRBV9	CASSGVGQGRFGYGYTF
TRBJ2-3	TRBV12-5	CASGTLAGYDTQYF
TRBJ2-5	TRBV5-1	CATTAAGNQETQYF
TRBJ2-1	TRBV5-1	CASSLVGGANEQFF
TRBJ2-1	TRBV27	CASSGTRSLGQFF
TRBJ1-5	TRBV19	CASSTLGTGFNQPQHF
TRBJ1-3	TRBV7-9	CASSLATGSENTIYF
TRBJ1-2	TRBV7-8	CASSTPGQGDGYTF
TRBJ1-2	TRBV18	CASSQGQYSYGYTF
TRBJ1-4	TRBV2	CASSDGTGTEKLFF
TRBJ2-3	TRBV18	CASQGNRDGDTQYF
TRBJ2-7	TRBV30	CAWSVVPSSYEQYF
TRBJ1-1	TRBV5-1	CASSLEGARNTEAFF
TRBJ1-3	TRBV7-9	CASSSTGPGNTIYF
TRBJ1-4	TRBV5-1	CASSHGEGRTELFF
TRBJ2-7	TRBV7-9	CASSFFDGTNEQYF
TRBJ1-1	TRBV11-2	CASSYSTGMNTEAFF
TRBJ1-4	TRBV2	CASMGAEEKLFF
TRBJ2-3	TRBV7-3	CASSRNGRAADTQYF
TRBJ2-3	TRBV5-4	CASSQDRGQGGDTQYF
TRBJ2-5	TRBV14	CASSQDRGTANQETQYF
TRBJ1-4	TRBV6-5	CASSYSTWGGDEKLFF
TRBJ2-2	TRBV5-1	CASSSGVANTGELFF
TRBJ1-2	TRBV2	CASSEPTGYGYTF
TRBJ2-4	TRBV21-1	CASTGDRLAKNIQYF